These 18 T cell receptor beta chains came from one sample sequenced in a study of radiation and T cells in renal cell carcinoma. The sample's time point: blood 2 weeks post-SBRT. The treatment here: 15 Gy SBRT to primary tumor, nephrectomy 4 weeks later. Assay: immunoSEQ multiplex PCR; the TCRdb copy retains only in-frame clones and omits some. The sample lists roughly 150,000 clones, 87% occurring once. Source: blood, taken from a patient whose treatment included radiotherapy and nephrectomy. The source of these receptors is a woman aged 50 to 60 with renal cell carcinoma.

The chain is built from TRBV2 and TRBJ2-3, with TRBD1 identical over 9 bases. This CDR3 has 16 amino acids. The trim removed 5 bases at V and 1 base at J, leaving 7 bases unmatched. In germline, CDR1 is SNHLY, CDR2 FYNNEI. The CDR3 sequence: CASSTGTGYRTDTQYF. CDR3 nucleotide sequence: TGTGCCAGCAGTACCGGGACAGGGTATCGCACAGATACGCAGTATTTT. Full variable domain (outside the CDR3, taken from reference TRBV2 and TRBJ2-3): EPEVTQTPSHQVTQMGQEVILRCVPISNHLYFYWYRQILGQKVEFLVSFYNNEISEKSEIFDDQFSVERPDGSNFTLKIRSTKLEDSAMYFCASSTGTGYRTDTQYFGPGTRLTVL.

With respect to this clone: Other DNA sequences in this specimen translate into the identical CDR3. J is TRBJ1-2 and V is TRBV6-5; 9 bases match TRBD1. The germline gives CDR1 MNHEY, CDR2 SVGAGI. The CDR3 is made up of 14 amino acids. The V gene end was trimmed by 9 bases and the J gene end by 4 bases; junction bases not matched to a gene: 9. The CDR3 spells CASSRQGDGYGYTF. The CDR3 bases are TGTGCCAGTAGCCGACAGGGGGATGGCTATGGCTACACCTTC.

V is TRBV6-1 and J is TRBJ2-3; no firm D call. There are 13 residues in the CDR3. Germline values: CDR1 MNHNS, CDR2 SASEGT. V gave up 4 bases and J gave up 3 bases, with 8 bases separating them. The CDR3 loop reads CASSVVGTDTQYF. In nucleotides, the CDR3 is TGTGCCAGCAGTGTCGTGGGAACAGATACGCAGTATTTT.

This chain joins TRBV7-8 and TRBJ1-5; D uncertain. Between the trimmed V and J ends, which lost 1 base and 6 bases, there was a span of 16 bases. CDR1 and CDR2 from the germline V gene are SGHVS and FQNEAQ. The CDR3 covers 16 residues. CDR3 in DNA: TGTGCCAGCAGCTTAGGATCGGCAGGAAGAGGTCAGCCCCAGCATTTT. It is translated as CASSLGSAGRGQPQHF.

The CDR3 DNA follows: TGTGCCAGCAGCGGCGGGACGGAACCCAGTATGGAGCAGTACTTC. It encodes CASSGGTEPSMEQYF. J is TRBJ2-7 and V is TRBV4-2, with D perhaps TRBD2 (6 bases). Germline V CDR1 and CDR2: LGHNA, YNFKEQ. This CDR3 has 15 amino acids. Trimming cost V 5 bases and J 7 bases, with 21 bases left between them.

This clone was detected only once. The chain combines TRBV2 with TRBJ1-2; TRBD1 matches 8 bases. Germline CDR1 and CDR2: SNHLY and FYNNEI. The CDR3 is made up of 14 amino acids. V lost 6 bases and J lost 6; bases outside the gene matches: 9. This CDR3 reads CASSGTGTGHGYTF. The CDR3 coding sequence is TGTGCCAGCAGCGGGACCGGGACAGGCCATGGCTACACCTTC.

The chain carries TRBV9 and TRBJ2-5, with 9 nucleotides matching TRBD2. This CDR3 contains 17 residues. V shed 0 bases, J shed 1 base, and the junction held 7 bases outside the gene matches. The germline gives CDR1 SGDLS, CDR2 YYNGEE. The CDR3 reads CASSVGSGGGAQETQYF. The DNA for the CDR3 is TGTGCCAGCAGCGTAGGTTCAGGCGGGGGGGCCCAAGAGACCCAGTACTTC. The entire variable domain, with the rest obtained from reference TRBV9 and TRBJ2-5, is as follows: DSGVTQTPKHLITATGQRVTLRCSPRSGDLSVYWYQQSLDQGLQFLIQYYNGEERAKGNILERFSAQQFPDLHSELNLSSLELGDSALYFCASSVGSGGGAQETQYFGPGTRLLVL.

This clone was detected once. CDR3 nucleotides: TGTGCCAGCAGCTTTGACAGGGTGGAGACCCAGTACTTC. Translating it yields CASSFDRVETQYF. The chain combines TRBV11-2 with TRBJ2-5; 7 nucleotides align to TRBD1. V shed 3 bases and J 5 bases; nucleotides not matched to a gene: 3. The CDR3 runs 13 residues. Per germline, CDR1 SGHAT and CDR2 FQNNGV.

Remarks on this clone: The junction differs from germline at one of its ends, possibly a read error. This sequence joins TRBV7-7 and TRBJ2-7; D possibly corresponds to TRBD2 (6 bases). CDR1 and CDR2 (germline): SSHAT, FNYEAQ (reference sequence). The CDR3 sequence is 15 residues long. CDR3 sequence: CASSPGTRPYNEQYF. The DNA of the CDR3 is TGTGCTAGCAGCCCCGGGACTCGACCTTATAACGAGCAGTACTTC.

The chain couples TRBV9 to TRBJ1-3, with D possibly TRBD1 on 6 matching bases. This CDR3 has 16 residues. CDR1 SGDLS and CDR2 YYNGEE come from the germline V gene. V lost 3 bases and J 1 base, leaving 14 bases between the germline ends. CDR3 residues: CASSGRQDPSGNTIYF. In nucleotides, the CDR3 is TGTGCCAGCAGCGGACGACAGGATCCATCTGGAAACACCATATATTTT. The variable domain in full, with the rest retrieved from reference TRBV9 and TRBJ1-3, is DSGVTQTPKHLITATGQRVTLRCSPRSGDLSVYWYQQSLDQGLQFLIQYYNGEERAKGNILERFSAQQFPDLHSELNLSSLELGDSALYFCASSGRQDPSGNTIYFGEGSWLTVV.

The chain joins TRBV5-1 to TRBJ1-2; D remains ambiguous. Germline CDR1 SGHRS, CDR2 YFSETQ. Between the trimmed V and J ends, which lost 0 bases and 2 bases, there was a span of 8 bases. The CDR3 runs to 14 residues. CDR3 nucleotide sequence: TGCGCCAGCAGCTTGGGACACTCCAACTATGGCTACACCTTC. It yields the protein CASSLGHSNYGYTF.

The CDR3 sequence is CASSPYRDRAPGTQYF. The CDR3 DNA reads TGTGCCAGCTCACCTTACCGGGACAGGGCTCCGGGGACCCAGTACTTC. This chain links TRBV18 with TRBJ2-5; 9 bases are a match to TRBD1. Germline CDR1 is KGHSH and CDR2 is LQKENI. The V and J ends lost 3 bases and 7 bases, in that order; junction bases with no gene match: 12. This CDR3 comprises 16 residues.

The chain uses TRBV6-6 and TRBJ1-6, with D maybe TRBD1 (6 bases). The germline CDR1 and CDR2 sequences are MNHNY and SVGAGI (reference sequence). The CDR3 covers 15 residues. V was clipped by 0 bases and J by 7 bases, with 10 bases between them. CDR3: CASSYSSQGNSPLHF. The DNA of the CDR3 is TGTGCCAGCAGTTACTCGAGTCAGGGGAATTCACCCCTCCACTTT.

This clone was counted a single time. This chain joins TRBV6-5 and TRBJ1-2, with D possibly being TRBD1 (5 bases). The CDR3 totals 14 residues. Germline CDR1 and CDR2: MNHEY and SVGAGI. Trimming took off 6 bases at V and 8 bases at J, with 19 bases between the two ends. The CDR3 is CASSFLQGVLGYTF. In DNA form, the CDR3 reads TGTGCCAGCAGCTTCCTCCAGGGTGTCCTGGGCTACACCTTC.

This clone was seen just once. The rearrangement links TRBV4-1 to TRBJ2-5, with D unclear. Trimming left V 1 base short and J 2 bases short, with 8 bases between. This CDR3 comprises 14 residues. Germline CDR1 MGHRA, CDR2 YSYEKL. The CDR3 protein is CASSQVAPQETQYF. The CDR3 DNA follows: TGCGCCAGCAGCCAAGTGGCCCCACAAGAGACCCAGTACTTC.

The CDR3 DNA follows: TGTGCCAGCAGCTTAGGATTAGCGGGGGATCAAGAGACCCAGTACTTC. Translating it yields CASSLGLAGDQETQYF. This sequence joins TRBV5-4 and TRBJ2-5, with TRBD2 matching 9 bases. Unmatched junction bases numbered 7, after V lost 2 bases and J lost 2 bases. The V gene's germline CDR1 is SGHNT and CDR2 YYREEE (reference sequence). The CDR3 consists of 16 residues.

This chain joins TRBV7-3 and TRBJ2-1; 10 bases agree with TRBD2. With 6 bases clipped from V and 5 bases from J, the junction kept 7 bases outside the gene matches. CDR3 length equals 15 residues. Per germline, CDR1 SGHTA and CDR2 FQGTGA. CDR3 loop: CASSNSGGTHNEQFF. CDR3 DNA sequence: TGTGCCAGCAGTAATAGCGGGGGGACCCACAATGAGCAGTTCTTC.

The V and J genes are TRBV5-6 and TRBJ1-1; 8 nucleotides match TRBD1. Per the germline V gene, CDR1 is SGHDT and CDR2 is YYEEEE. This CDR3 contains 14 residues. V trimming: 4 bases; J trimming: 1 base; junction bases outside the gene matches: 3. CDR3 nucleotides: TGTGCCAGCAGCCAGGACAGGGCGAACACTGAAGCTTTCTTT. Its translation is CASSQDRANTEAFF. Supplemented by reference TRBV5-6 and TRBJ1-1, the full variable domain reads DAGVTQSPTHLIKTRGQQVTLRCSPKSGHDTVSWYQQALGQGPQFIFQYYEEEERQRGNFPDRFSGHQFPNYSSELNVNALLLGDSALYLCASSQDRANTEAFFGQGTRLTVV.